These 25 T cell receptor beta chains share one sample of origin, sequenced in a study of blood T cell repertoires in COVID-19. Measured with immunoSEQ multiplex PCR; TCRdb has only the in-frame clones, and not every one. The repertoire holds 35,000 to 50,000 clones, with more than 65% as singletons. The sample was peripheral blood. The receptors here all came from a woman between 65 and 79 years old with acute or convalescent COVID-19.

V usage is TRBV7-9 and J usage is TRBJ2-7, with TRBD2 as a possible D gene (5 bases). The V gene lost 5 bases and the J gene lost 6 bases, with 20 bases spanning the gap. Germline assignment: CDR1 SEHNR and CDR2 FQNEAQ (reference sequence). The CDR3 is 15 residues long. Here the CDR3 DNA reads TGTGCCAGCAGCCCGAACCGAGTTTCGGCGGGCGAGCAGTACTTC. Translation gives CASSPNRVSAGEQYF.

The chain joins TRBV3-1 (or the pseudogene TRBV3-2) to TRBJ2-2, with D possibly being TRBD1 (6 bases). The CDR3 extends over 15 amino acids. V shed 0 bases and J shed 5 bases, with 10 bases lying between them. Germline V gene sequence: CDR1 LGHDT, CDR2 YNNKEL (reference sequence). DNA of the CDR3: TGTGCCAGCAGCCAAGATAACAGGGATACCGGGGAGCTGTTTTTT. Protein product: CASSQDNRDTGELFF.

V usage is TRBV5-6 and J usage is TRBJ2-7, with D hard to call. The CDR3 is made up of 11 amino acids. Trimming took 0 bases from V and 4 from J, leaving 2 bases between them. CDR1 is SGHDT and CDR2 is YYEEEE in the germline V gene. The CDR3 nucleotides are TGTGCCAGCAGCTTGGCATACGAGCAGTACTTC. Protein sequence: CASSLAYEQYF. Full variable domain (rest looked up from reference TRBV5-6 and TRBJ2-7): DAGVTQSPTHLIKTRGQQVTLRCSPKSGHDTVSWYQQALGQGPQFIFQYYEEEERQRGNFPDRFSGHQFPNYSSELNVNALLLGDSALYLCASSLAYEQYFGPGTRLTVT.

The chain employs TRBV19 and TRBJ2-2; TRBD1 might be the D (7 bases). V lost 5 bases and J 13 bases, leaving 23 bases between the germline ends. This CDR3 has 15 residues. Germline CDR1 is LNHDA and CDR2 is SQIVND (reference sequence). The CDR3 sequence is CASSRQGGGSRVLFF. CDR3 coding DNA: TGTGCCAGTAGTCGGCAGGGGGGAGGAAGTAGGGTGCTGTTTTTT.

This chain's CDR3 is CASSLRGGNEQFF. In DNA form, the CDR3 reads TGTGCCAGCAGCTTAAGGGGGGGCAATGAGCAGTTCTTC. The chain uses TRBV11-3 and TRBJ2-1; weak D call: TRBD2 (7 bases). The V gene's germline CDR1 is SGHNT and CDR2 YENEEA. The ends were cut back, 2 bases at V and 6 bases at J, with 8 bases in the middle. The CDR3 covers 13 residues.

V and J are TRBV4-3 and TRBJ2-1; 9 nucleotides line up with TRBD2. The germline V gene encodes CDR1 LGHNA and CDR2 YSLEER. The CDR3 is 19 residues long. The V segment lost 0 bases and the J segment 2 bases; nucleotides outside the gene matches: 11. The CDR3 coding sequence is TGCGCCAGCAGCCAAGATCTGGTGGCTAGCGGGATTACCTACAATGAGCAGTTCTTC. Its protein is CASSQDLVASGITYNEQFF.

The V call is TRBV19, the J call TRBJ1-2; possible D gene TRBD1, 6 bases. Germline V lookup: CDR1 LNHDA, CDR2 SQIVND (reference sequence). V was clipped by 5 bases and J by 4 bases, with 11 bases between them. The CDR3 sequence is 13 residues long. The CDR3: CASSPGQLYGYTF. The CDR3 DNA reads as TGTGCCAGTAGTCCAGGACAGCTCTATGGCTACACCTTC.

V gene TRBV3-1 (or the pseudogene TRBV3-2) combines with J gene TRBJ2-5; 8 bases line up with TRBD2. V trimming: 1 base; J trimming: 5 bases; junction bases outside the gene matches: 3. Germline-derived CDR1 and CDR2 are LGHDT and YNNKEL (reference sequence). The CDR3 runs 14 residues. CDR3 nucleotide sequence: TGTGCCAGCAGCCAAGGAGCGGGAGAGGAGACCCAGTACTTC. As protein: CASSQGAGEETQYF.

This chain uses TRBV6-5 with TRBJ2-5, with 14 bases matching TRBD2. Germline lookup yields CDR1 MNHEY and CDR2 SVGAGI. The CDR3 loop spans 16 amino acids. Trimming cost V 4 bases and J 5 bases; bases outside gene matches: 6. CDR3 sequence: CASSSGTSGSGETQYF. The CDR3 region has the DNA TGTGCCAGCAGTTCCGGGACTAGCGGGAGTGGGGAGACCCAGTACTTC.

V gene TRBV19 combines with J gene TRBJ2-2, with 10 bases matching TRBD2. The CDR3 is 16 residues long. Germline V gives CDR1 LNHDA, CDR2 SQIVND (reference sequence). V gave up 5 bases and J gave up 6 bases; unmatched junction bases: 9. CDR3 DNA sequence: TGTGCCAGTAGTTCTGCGACTAGCGGGTATCCCGGGGAGCTGTTTTTT. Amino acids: CASSSATSGYPGELFF.

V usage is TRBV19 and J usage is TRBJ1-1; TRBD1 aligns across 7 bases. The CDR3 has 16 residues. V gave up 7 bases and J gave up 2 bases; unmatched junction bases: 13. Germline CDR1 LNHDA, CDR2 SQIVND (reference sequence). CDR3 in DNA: TGTGCCAGTACCCCCGACAGGGCCCCTTATAACACTGAAGCTTTCTTT. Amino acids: CASTPDRAPYNTEAFF.

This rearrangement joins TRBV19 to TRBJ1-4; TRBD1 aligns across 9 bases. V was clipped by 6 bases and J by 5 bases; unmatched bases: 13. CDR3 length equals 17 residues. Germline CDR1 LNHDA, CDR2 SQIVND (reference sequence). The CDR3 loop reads CASSRTGGASKNEKLFF. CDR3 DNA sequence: TGTGCCAGTAGCAGAACAGGGGGCGCGTCTAAAAATGAAAAACTGTTTTTT.

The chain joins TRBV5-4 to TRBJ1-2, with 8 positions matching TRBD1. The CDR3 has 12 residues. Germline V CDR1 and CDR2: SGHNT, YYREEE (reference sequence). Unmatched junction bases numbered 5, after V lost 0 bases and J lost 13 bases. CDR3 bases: TGTGCCAGCAGCTTGGAGACAGGGGCGGTCACCTTC. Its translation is CASSLETGAVTF. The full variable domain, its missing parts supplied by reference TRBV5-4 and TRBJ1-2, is ETGVTQSPTHLIKTRGQQVTLRCSSQSGHNTVSWYQQALGQGPQFIFQYYREEENGRGNFPPRFSGLQFPNYSSELNVNALELDDSALYLCASSLETGAVTFGSGTRLTVV.

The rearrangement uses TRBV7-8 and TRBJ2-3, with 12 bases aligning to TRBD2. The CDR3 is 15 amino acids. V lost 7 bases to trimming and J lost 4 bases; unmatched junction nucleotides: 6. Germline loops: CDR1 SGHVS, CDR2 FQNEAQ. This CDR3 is CASISLAGGADTQYF. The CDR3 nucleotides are TGTGCCAGCATCTCCCTAGCGGGAGGGGCAGATACGCAGTATTTT.

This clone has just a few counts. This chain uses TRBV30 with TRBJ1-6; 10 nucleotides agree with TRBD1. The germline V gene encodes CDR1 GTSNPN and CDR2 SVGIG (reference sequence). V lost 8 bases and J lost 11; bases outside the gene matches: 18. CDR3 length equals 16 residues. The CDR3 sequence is CASTRQGAGANTPLHF. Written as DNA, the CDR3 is TGTGCCAGCACACGACAGGGGGCAGGGGCAAATACACCCCTCCACTTT.

The CDR3 loop reads CASSPGPDRAAFF. The CDR3 DNA follows: TGTGCCAGCAGTCCGGGCCCAGACAGGGCAGCTTTCTTT. This chain connects TRBV27 to TRBJ1-1; 7 nucleotides align to TRBD1. The junction had 10 bases not matched to a gene; V was cut back by 5 bases and J by 10 bases. There are 13 residues in the CDR3. The germline gives CDR1 MNHEY, CDR2 SMNVEV (reference sequence).

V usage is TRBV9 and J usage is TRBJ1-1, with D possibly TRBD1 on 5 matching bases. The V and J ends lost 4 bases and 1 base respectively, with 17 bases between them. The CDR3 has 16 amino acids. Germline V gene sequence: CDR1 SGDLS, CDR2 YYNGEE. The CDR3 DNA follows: TGTGCCAGCAGCCCCCGGGGGGGAGGAACGAACACTGAAGCTTTCTTT. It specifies CASSPRGGGTNTEAFF.

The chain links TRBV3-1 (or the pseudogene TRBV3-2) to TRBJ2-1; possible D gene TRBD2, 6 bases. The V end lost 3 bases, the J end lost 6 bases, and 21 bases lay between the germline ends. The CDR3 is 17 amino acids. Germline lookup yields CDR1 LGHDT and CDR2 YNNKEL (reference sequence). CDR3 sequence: CASSHYNIAVGPNEQFF. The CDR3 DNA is TGTGCCAGCAGCCATTACAACATAGCGGTAGGACCCAATGAGCAGTTCTTC.

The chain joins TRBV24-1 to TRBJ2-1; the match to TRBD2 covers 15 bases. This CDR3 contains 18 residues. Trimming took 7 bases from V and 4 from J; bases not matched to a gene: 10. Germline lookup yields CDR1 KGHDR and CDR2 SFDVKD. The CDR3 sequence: CATSGTSGRSFQYNEQFF. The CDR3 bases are TGTGCCACCAGCGGGACTAGCGGGAGGTCATTTCAATACAATGAGCAGTTCTTC.

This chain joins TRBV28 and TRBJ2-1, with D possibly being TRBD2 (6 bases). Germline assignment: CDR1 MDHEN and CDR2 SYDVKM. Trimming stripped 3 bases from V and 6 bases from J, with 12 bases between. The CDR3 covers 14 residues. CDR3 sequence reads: CASSFSLASNEQFF. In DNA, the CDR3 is TGTGCCAGCAGTTTTTCACTAGCCTCCAATGAGCAGTTCTTC. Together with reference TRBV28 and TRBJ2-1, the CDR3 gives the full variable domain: DVKVTQSSRYLVKRTGEKVFLECVQDMDHENMFWYRQDPGLGLRLIYFSYDVKMKEKGDIPEGYSVSREKKERFSLILESASTNQTSMYLCASSFSLASNEQFFGPGTRLTVL.

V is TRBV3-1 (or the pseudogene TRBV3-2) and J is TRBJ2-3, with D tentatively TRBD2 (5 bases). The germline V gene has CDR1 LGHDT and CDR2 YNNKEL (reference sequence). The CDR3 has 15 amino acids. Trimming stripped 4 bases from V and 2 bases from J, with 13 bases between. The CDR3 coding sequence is TGTGCCAGCAGCCCCGGGGATCATATCACAGATACGCAGTATTTT. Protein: CASSPGDHITDTQYF.

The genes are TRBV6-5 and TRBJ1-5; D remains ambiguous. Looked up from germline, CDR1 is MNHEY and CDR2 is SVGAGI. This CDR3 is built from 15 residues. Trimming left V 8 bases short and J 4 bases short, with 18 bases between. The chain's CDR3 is CASGSTASGNQPQHF. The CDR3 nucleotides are TGTGCCAGCGGCTCTACAGCTTCTGGAAATCAGCCCCAGCATTTT.

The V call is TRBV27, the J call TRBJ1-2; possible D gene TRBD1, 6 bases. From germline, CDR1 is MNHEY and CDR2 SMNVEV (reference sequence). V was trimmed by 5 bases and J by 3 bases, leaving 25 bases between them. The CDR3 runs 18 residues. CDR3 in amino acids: CASSPQGRGYILDYGYTF. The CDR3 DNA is TGTGCCAGCAGTCCACAAGGCAGGGGTTATATTTTGGACTATGGCTACACCTTC.

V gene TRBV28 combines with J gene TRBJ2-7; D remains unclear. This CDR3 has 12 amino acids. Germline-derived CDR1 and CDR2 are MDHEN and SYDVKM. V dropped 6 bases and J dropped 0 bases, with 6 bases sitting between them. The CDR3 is CASSPGSYEQYF. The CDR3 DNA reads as TGTGCCAGCAGCCCCGGCTCCTACGAGCAGTACTTC.

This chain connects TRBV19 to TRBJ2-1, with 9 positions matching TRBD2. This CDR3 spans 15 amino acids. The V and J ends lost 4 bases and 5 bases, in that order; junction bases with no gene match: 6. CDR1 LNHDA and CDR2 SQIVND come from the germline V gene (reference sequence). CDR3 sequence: CASSTRLADNNEQFF. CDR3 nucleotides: TGTGCCAGTAGTACCCGACTAGCGGATAACAATGAGCAGTTCTTC.